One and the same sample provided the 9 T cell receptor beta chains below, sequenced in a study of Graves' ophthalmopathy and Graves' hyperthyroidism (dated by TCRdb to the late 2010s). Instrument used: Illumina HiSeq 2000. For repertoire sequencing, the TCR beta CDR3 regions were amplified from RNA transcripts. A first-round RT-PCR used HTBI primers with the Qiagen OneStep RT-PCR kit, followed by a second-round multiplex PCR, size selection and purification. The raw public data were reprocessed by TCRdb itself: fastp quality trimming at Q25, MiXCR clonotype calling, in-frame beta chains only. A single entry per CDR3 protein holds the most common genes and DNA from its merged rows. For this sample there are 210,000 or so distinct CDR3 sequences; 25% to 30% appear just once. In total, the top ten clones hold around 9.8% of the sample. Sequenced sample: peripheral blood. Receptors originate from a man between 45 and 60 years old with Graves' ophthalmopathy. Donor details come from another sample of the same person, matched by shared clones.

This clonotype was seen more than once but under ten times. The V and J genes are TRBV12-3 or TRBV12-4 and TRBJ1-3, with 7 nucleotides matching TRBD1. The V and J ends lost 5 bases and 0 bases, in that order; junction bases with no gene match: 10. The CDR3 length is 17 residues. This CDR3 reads CASSPLDRATSGNTIYF. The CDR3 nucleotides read TGTGCCAGCAGTCCTCTAGACAGGGCAACCTCTGGAAACACCATATATTTT.

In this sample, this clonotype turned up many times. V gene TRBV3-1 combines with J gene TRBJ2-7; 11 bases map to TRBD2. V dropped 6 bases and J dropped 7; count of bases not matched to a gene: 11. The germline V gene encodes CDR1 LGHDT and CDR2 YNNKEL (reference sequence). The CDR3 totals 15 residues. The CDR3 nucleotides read TGTGCCAGCAGTCCCGAACTAGCGGGAGAATGGGAGCAGTACTTC. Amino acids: CASSPELAGEWEQYF.

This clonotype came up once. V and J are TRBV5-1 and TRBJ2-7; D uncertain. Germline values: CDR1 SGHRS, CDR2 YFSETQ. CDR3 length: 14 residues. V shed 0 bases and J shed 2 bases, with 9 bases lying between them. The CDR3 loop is CASSLVGRTYEQYF. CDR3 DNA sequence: TGCGCCAGCAGCTTGGTTGGCAGGACCTACGAGCAGTACTTC.

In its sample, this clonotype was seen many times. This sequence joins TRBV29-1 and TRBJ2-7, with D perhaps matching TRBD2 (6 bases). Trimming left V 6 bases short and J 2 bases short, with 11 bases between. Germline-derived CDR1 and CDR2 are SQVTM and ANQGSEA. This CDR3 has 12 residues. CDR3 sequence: CSVQTGAYEQYF. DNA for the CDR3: TGCAGCGTCCAGACGGGGGCCTACGAGCAGTACTTC.

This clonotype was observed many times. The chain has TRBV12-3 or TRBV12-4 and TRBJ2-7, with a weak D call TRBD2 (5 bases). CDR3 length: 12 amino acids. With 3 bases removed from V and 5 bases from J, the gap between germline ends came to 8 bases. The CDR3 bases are TGTGCCAGCAGTTTTAGCGATGACGAGCAGTACTTC. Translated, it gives CASSFSDDEQYF.

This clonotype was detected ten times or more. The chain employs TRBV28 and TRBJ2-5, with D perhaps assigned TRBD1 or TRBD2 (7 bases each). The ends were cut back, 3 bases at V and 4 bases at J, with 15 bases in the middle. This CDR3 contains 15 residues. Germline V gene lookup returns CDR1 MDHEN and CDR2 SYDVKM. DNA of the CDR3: TGTGCCAGCAGTTTTGAACAGGGGAGGGGAGAGACCCAGTACTTC. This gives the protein CASSFEQGRGETQYF.

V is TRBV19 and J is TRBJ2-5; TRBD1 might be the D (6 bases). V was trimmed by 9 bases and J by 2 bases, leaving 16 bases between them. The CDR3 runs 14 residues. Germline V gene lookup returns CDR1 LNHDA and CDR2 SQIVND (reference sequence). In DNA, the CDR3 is TGTGCCAGCAAACTCAGGGGCGAACAAGAGACCCAGTACTTC. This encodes CASKLRGEQETQYF.

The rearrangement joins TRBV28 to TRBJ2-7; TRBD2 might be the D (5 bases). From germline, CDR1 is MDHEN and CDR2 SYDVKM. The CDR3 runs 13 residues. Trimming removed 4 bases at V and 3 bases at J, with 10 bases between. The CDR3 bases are TGTGCCAGCAGTTCCGGACGGGACTACGAGCAGTACTTC. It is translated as CASSSGRDYEQYF.

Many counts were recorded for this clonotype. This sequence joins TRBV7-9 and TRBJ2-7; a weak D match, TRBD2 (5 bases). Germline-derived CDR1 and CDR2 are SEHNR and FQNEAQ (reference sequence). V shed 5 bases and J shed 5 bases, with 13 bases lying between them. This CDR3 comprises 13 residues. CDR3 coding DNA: TGTGCCAGCAGCCCCCCCGGGGAACACGAGCAGTACTTC. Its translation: CASSPPGEHEQYF.